This T cell receptor (beta chain) appears in the sequencing data of a study of blood T cell repertoires in COVID-19. Looking at the study overall: Researchers got acute and convalescent COVID-19 samples from the United States, Italy and Spain. T cells, B-cell-depleted T cells, or PBMCs provided the cDNA or gDNA that served as material.

Authors' analysis steps: Estimation of nucleated cell counts was performed using reference gene primer amplification. The repertoire was sequenced with immunoSEQ multiplex PCR; TCRdb's copy has only in-frame clones and lacks some. The V and J calls and clone size were taken over from that table, and D and trimming were inferred from the DNA. Among approximately 170,000 clones listed, about 86% were seen once. The CDR3 is 14 amino acids. The V gene end was trimmed by 5 bases and the J gene end by 5 bases; junction bases not matched to a gene: 4. The V gene's germline CDR1 is SGHRS and CDR2 YFSETQ. The TCR was taken from a woman of 80 years or more with acute or convalescent COVID-19. This chain uses TRBV5-1 with TRBJ2-2; 9 nucleotides align to TRBD1. The sequenced sample consisted of peripheral blood. CDR3 sequence: CASRDRGLTGELFF. The CDR3 coding sequence is TGCGCCAGCAGGGACAGGGGCTTAACCGGGGAGCTGTTTTTT.